This T cell receptor (beta chain) was obtained from a study of CD8 T cells in ankylosing spondylitis (dated by TCRdb to the late 2010s). Broadly, across the study: The study profiled T cell receptor beta repertoires in healthy donors and ankylosing spondylitis patients to find disease-linked TCR variants. The full study cohort comprised roughly 24 ankylosing spondylitis patients and 110 or so healthy donors. Samples of peripheral blood were taken, and for ankylosing spondylitis patients, synovial fluid was collected as well. Findings and caveats that apply to the study as a whole: Some motif variants had previously been reported in the synovial fluid and blood of reactive arthritis patients, which suggests shared mechanisms of disease initiation. In peripheral blood, the disease-linked clones were found at relatively low frequencies and had a CD8+ phenotype. A TCR beta motif of seven or eight highly homologous amino acid variants appeared characteristic of blood from ankylosing spondylitis patients. The disease-linked clones were reported to be significantly enriched in matched synovial fluid samples from ankylosing spondylitis patients.

This clonotype was recorded at least ten times. It has no known antigen specificity. Base-call qualities are not available, and no considerably larger clone is one nucleotide away. Deletion took 6 bases off V and 8 bases off J, with a span of 19 bases between the germline ends. The germline V gene (reference sequence) provides CDR1 DFQATT and CDR2 SNEGSKA. The CDR3 sequence holds 14 residues, the cysteine and phenylalanine included. The retained sequence is limited to the CDR3, 42 bases, with the frame set at the first base. Sequenced using an Illumina HiSeq 2500. Quantitative 5'-RACE with molecular barcodes was the method used to prepare the TCR beta libraries. On the study's bioinformatics: A new computational method, built on a probabilistic model of VDJ rearrangement, was used to identify disease-linked TCR variants. The public reads were reanalyzed by TCRdb: fastp trimming at Q25, MiXCR alignment, in-frame beta chains only. Each CDR3 protein gets just one entry, which takes the most common genes and DNA from the rows behind it. The V and J calls follow TCRdb's processing rather than the paper's. The sample includes about 460,000 distinct CDR3 sequences, with approximately 5.3% observed a single time. Roughly 3.5% of the sample rests with the top ten.

The receptor was isolated from a male donor with ankylosing spondylitis. The rearrangement combines TRBV20-1 with TRBJ1-4; 6 matching bases give a weak D call of TRBD1. Sequencing input: blood, either unsorted or a sorted T cell fraction (not recorded which). CDR3 loop: CSARRDTLLEKLFF. The nucleotides read TGCAGTGCCCGCAGGGACACCCTCCTAGAAAAACTGTTTTTT.